The rows below give T cell receptor beta chains drawn from one sample of a study of shared clonotypes between healthy human individuals. Assay used: immunoSEQ multiplex PCR; TCRdb lists only in-frame clones, some missing. The sample holds 100,000 to 120,000 clones, approximately 70% seen once. The material sequenced was memory CD8+ T cells sorted from blood. The receptors shown here come from a woman in her twenties or thirties in good health. CDR3s include the opening cysteine and the closing phenylalanine or tryptophan. A D gene is named only where the DNA matches it firmly. Expanded clones are given a class, and other clones once, few, many or no size at all.

length	size	D	V	J	DNA	CDR3
15	.	TRBD2	TRBV7-4	TRBJ2-7	TGTGCCAGCAGCATAGGACTAGCGGAAACCTACGAGCAGTACTTC	CASSIGLAETYEQYF
17	.	TRBD2	TRBV25-1	TRBJ2-1	TGTGCCAGCAGTGATGGGTCCGGGACTAGCGGGAGAAATGAGCAGTTCTTC	CASSDGSGTSGRNEQFF
15	few	.	TRBV9	TRBJ2-1	TGTGCCAGCAGCGTAGACGGGCCCCGGGCCAATGAGCAGTTCTTC	CASSVDGPRANEQFF
15	.	.	TRBV7-9	TRBJ1-1	TGTGCCAGCAGTGGAGAGACAGAATCCCGCACTGAAGCTTTCTTT	CASSGETESRTEAFF
15	.	TRBD2	TRBV6-5	TRBJ2-1	TGTGCCAGCAGTTCGACTAGCGGGAGCGCACATGAGCAGTTCTTC	CASSSTSGSAHEQFF
15	few	.	TRBV4-1	TRBJ1-5	TGCGCCAGCAGCCAAGGTCAGGGATTCAATCAGCCCCAGCATTTT	CASSQGQGFNQPQHF
15	.	TRBD1	TRBV29-1	TRBJ1-2	TGCAGCGTTGAAGATCAAAGCCAGGGGGCGAATGGCTACACCTTC	CSVEDQSQGANGYTF
15	once	TRBD1	TRBV27	TRBJ2-3	TGTGCCAGCACCTGGACAGGGGGAGTAACAGATACGCAGTATTTT	CASTWTGGVTDTQYF
15	.	.	TRBV27	TRBJ1-3	TGTGCCAGCAGTTTAGCTGGGGGAGCTGGAAACACCATATATTTT	CASSLAGGAGNTIYF
13	once	.	TRBV5-1	TRBJ2-5	TGCGCCAGCAGCTTTGGTCAGGGAGAGACCCAGTACTTC	CASSFGQGETQYF
13	.	.	TRBV15	TRBJ2-1	TGTGCCACCAGCAGCCAACTGTGGCAGGAGCAGTTCTTC	CATSSQLWQEQFF
14	once	.	TRBV19	TRBJ2-2	TGTGCCACAAACAGCGATCTCAACACCGGGGAGCTGTTTTTT	CATNSDLNTGELFF
14	.	TRBD1	TRBV27	TRBJ2-7	TGTGCCAGCAGTGAGACAGGGACCACCTACGAGCAGTACTTC	CASSETGTTYEQYF
15	.	TRBD1	TRBV5-8	TRBJ2-3	TGTGCCAGCAGCTTGGGGGCAGGGGGCGTTGATACGCAGTATTTT	CASSLGAGGVDTQYF
13	.	TRBD2	TRBV6-1	TRBJ2-7	TGTGCCAGCAGAGGGAGGGGCCCCCTCGAGCAGTACTTC	CASRGRGPLEQYF
12	.	.	TRBV4-1	TRBJ2-3	TGCGCCACCAAGGGTGCGGCAGATACGCAGTATTTT	CATKGAADTQYF
15	.	TRBD2	TRBV4-2	TRBJ2-2	TGTGCCAGCAGCCTTAGCGGGACCGGGACCGGGGAGCTGTTTTTT	CASSLSGTGTGELFF
16	.	TRBD1	TRBV7-9	TRBJ1-1	TGTGCCAGCACCCCGCGAGGGGGCGAGGGTTCCACTGAAGCTTTCTTT	CASTPRGGEGSTEAFF
17	few	.	TRBV23-1	TRBJ2-6	TGCGCCAGCAGTCGGGGCGGGGATTACTCTGGGGCCAACGTCCTGACTTTC	CASSRGGDYSGANVLTF
14	.	.	TRBV6-1	TRBJ2-3	TGTGCCAGCAGTGAGCGGTTAGAGGCAGATACGCAGTATTTT	CASSERLEADTQYF
13	.	.	TRBV27	TRBJ1-1	TGTGCCAGCAGTTTTTCGGAGAACACTGAAGCTTTCTTT	CASSFSENTEAFF
15	.	TRBD1	TRBV11-2	TRBJ1-6	TGTGCCAGCAGCTTAGCTGGGACAGGGAATTCACCCCTCCACTTT	CASSLAGTGNSPLHF
13	.	.	TRBV12-5	TRBJ2-5	TGTGCTAGTAGCCGGGGCTACCAAGAGACCCAGTACTTC	CASSRGYQETQYF
14	.	.	TRBV2	TRBJ1-5	TGTGCCAGCAATGATTACTATAGCAATCAGCCCCAGCATTTT	CASNDYYSNQPQHF
17	.	.	TRBV4-1	TRBJ2-6	TGCGCCAGCAGCTTAAGAATCGTAGGGACTGGGGCCAACGTCCTGACTTTC	CASSLRIVGTGANVLTF
13	few	.	TRBV11-2	TRBJ2-1	TGTGCCAGCAGCCCCCCCGGAGGGAATGAGCAGTTCTTC	CASSPPGGNEQFF
15	.	.	TRBV11-2	TRBJ1-2	TGTGCCAGCAGCTTAGGGGGGAGAGGAGACTATGGCTACACCTTC	CASSLGGRGDYGYTF
14	few	.	TRBV27	TRBJ2-7	TGTGCCAGCAGTTTATCCGATCCATTCTACGAGCAGTACTTC	CASSLSDPFYEQYF
15	.	.	TRBV9	TRBJ2-5	TGTGCCAGCAGCAAAGACAGGGACTGGCAAGAGACCCAGTACTTC	CASSKDRDWQETQYF
15	.	.	TRBV6-1	TRBJ2-7	TGTGCCAGCAGTGAAGCGAGCTCAGGTCCCTACGAGCAGTACTTC	CASSEASSGPYEQYF
14	.	.	TRBV6-5	TRBJ1-2	TGTGCCAGCAGCCGGGAGTTGCAGGACTATGGCTACACCTTC	CASSRELQDYGYTF
14	.	.	TRBV27	TRBJ1-1	TGTGCCAGCAGCCAGGGACGGATGAACACTGAAGCTTTCTTT	CASSQGRMNTEAFF
15	.	TRBD1	TRBV4-2	TRBJ2-7	TGTGCCAGCAGCCAAGCAGGGACAGCTACCTACGAGCAGTACTTC	CASSQAGTATYEQYF
16	.	.	TRBV7-9	TRBJ2-3	TGTGCCAGCAGCTACGGGGGTGGCATCAGCACAGATACGCAGTATTTT	CASSYGGGISTDTQYF
13	.	.	TRBV5-5	TRBJ2-2	TGTGCCAGCAGCTTGTGGGGATCCGGGGAGCTGTTTTTT	CASSLWGSGELFF
13	.	TRBD1	TRBV19	TRBJ2-1	TGTGCCAGTAGTACCTCGGACAGGGGGGTACAGTTCTTC	CASSTSDRGVQFF
17	.	TRBD2	TRBV7-2	TRBJ2-3	TGTGCCAGCAGCTTAGTCGTAGCGGGAGGGCCTACAGATACGCAGTATTTT	CASSLVVAGGPTDTQYF
14	.	.	TRBV6-4	TRBJ2-2	TGTGCCAGCAGTGACTCCCCCGCGACCGGGGAGCTGTTTTTT	CASSDSPATGELFF